A single sample is the source of the 3 T cell receptor beta chains below, sequenced in a study of blood T cells in healthy people across ages. Combining a sample-barcoded 5' primer with a J-beta primer mix, a second PCR ran for about 7 to 11 cycles. TCRdb called the 5' RACE reads again in MiXCR, with one record for every CDR3 protein. The table has around 1,900,000 distinct CDR3 sequences, about two fifths seen once. The sample taken for sequencing was blood. Every receptor here comes from a human donor in good health.

This clonotype occurred a few times. The rearrangement links TRBV24-1 to TRBJ2-1; D gene ambiguous. With 5 bases removed from V and 4 bases from J, the gap between germline ends came to 14 bases. CDR3 length equals 15 residues. The germline V gene encodes CDR1 KGHDR and CDR2 SFDVKD. The CDR3 loop reads CATSAGQFTYNEQFF. CDR3 nucleotide sequence: TGTGCCACCAGTGCCGGGCAGTTTACATACAATGAGCAGTTCTTC.

The table lists this clonotype with a few counts. The V and J genes are TRBV7-2 and TRBJ2-1; D gene uncertain. The CDR3 covers 12 residues. V was trimmed by 2 bases and J by 8 bases, leaving 7 bases between them. Germline CDR1 reads SGHTA; CDR2 reads FQGNSA. CDR3 sequence reads: CASSLISYEQFF. CDR3 DNA: TGTGCCAGCAGCTTAATTTCCTATGAGCAGTTCTTC.

This clonotype was detected only a few times. The chain carries TRBV2 and TRBJ1-2, with D possibly matching TRBD1 (5 bases). Per germline, CDR1 SNHLY and CDR2 FYNNEI. V was shortened by 1 base and J by 6 bases, with 21 bases between the two germline ends. CDR3 length: 17 residues. The DNA of the CDR3 is TGTGCCAGCAGTGAAGGTGGAGGGGAGGCGTCGATGAATGGCTACACCTTC. It encodes CASSEGGGEASMNGYTF.